The present entry profiles one T cell receptor (beta chain) with its context. This specimen belongs to a study of blood T cell repertoires in COVID-19. Study context: PBMCs, B-cell-depleted T cells, or T cells were the source of the cDNA or gDNA that made up the material.

Those enrolled in Seattle joined during active infection and were followed longitudinally afterward. In the authors' workflow: Reference gene primers were amplified, and this amplification served to estimate nucleated cell counts. Sequencing used immunoSEQ multiplex PCR; TCRdb keeps in-frame clones, though not all of them. The V and J calls and the clone size are those of that table, but D and trimming were determined from the DNA. The data show 330,000 or so clones, roughly 86% seen once. This CDR3 region has 15 residues. Germline V gene lookup returns CDR1 SNHLY and CDR2 FYNNEI. Trimming cost V 3 bases and J 5 bases; bases outside gene matches: 6.

The chain carries TRBV2 and TRBJ1-1; TRBD1 matches 10 bases. Material for sequencing was peripheral blood. This clonotype was sampled from a man aged 25-45 years with COVID-19, enrolled during active disease. Here the CDR3 reads CASSEGQGSWTEAFF. CDR3 DNA sequence: TGTGCCAGCAGTGAGGGACAGGGGAGTTGGACTGAAGCTTTCTTT.